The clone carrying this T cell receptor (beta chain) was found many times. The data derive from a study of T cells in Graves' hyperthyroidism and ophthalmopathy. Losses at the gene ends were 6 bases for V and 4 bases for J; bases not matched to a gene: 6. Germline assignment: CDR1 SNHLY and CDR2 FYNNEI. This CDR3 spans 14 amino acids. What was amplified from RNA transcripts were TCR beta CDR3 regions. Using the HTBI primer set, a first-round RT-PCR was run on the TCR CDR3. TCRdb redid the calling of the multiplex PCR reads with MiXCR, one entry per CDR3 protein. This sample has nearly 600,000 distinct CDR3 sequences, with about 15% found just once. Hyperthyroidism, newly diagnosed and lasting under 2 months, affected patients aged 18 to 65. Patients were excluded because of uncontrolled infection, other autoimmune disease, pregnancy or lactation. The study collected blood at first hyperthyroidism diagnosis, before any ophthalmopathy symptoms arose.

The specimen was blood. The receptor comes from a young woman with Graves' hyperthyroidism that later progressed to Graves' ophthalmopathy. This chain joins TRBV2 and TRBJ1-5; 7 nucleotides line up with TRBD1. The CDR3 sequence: CASRWAQGNQPQHF. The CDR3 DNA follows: TGTGCCAGCAGGTGGGCACAGGGGAATCAGCCCCAGCATTTT.